Given below is one T cell receptor beta chain in context. TCRdb keeps only in-frame clones here, not all; method: immunoSEQ multiplex PCR. The sample includes 240,000 or so clones, roughly 79% seen only once; the top ten take about 2%. The sample originates from a study of blood T cell repertoires in COVID-19. Background on the study: PBMCs, B-cell-depleted T cells, or T cells provided the cDNA or gDNA that made up the material.

Losses at the gene ends were 4 bases for V and 1 base for J; bases not matched to a gene: 3. CDR3 length: 15 residues. The germline CDR1 and CDR2 sequences are MGHDK and SYGVNS. The chain couples TRBV25-1 to TRBJ1-4, with 7 bases identical to TRBD1. Input material: peripheral blood. This receptor was obtained from a woman of 80 years or more with acute or convalescent COVID-19. CDR3 region: CASSGWTGTNEKLFF. The CDR3 DNA is TGTGCCAGCAGTGGCTGGACAGGAACTAATGAAAAACTGTTTTTT.